These 3 T cell receptor beta chains were all obtained from the same sample, sequenced in a study of response to subunit inactivated influenza vaccine. MiXCR was run by TCRdb on the RT-PCR reads, yielding one entry per CDR3 protein. Among approximately 530,000 distinct CDR3 sequences listed, 6% to 9% were seen once. The source was PBMCs from blood, collected less than 25 months after vaccination. The receptors were gathered from a man aged 45 to 75 who received an inactivated influenza vaccine.

The rearrangement joins TRBV24-1 to TRBJ2-1; D remains ambiguous. The germline gives CDR1 KGHDR, CDR2 SFDVKD. CDR3 length equals 16 residues. V lost 3 bases and J lost 10, with 21 bases in between. DNA of the CDR3: TGTGCCACCAGTGATCTGCGTGGTTCTGGTTTTGGGGAGCAGTTCTTC. The encoded protein is CATSDLRGSGFGEQFF.

This rearrangement joins TRBV15 to TRBJ2-1; 7 positions match TRBD2. V lost 1 base, J lost 10 bases, and 7 bases stayed unmatched. Germline V gene sequence: CDR1 LNHNV, CDR2 YYDKDF (reference sequence). The CDR3 totals 14 residues. The CDR3 protein is CATSRVVAGGEQFF. CDR3 bases: TGTGCCACCAGCAGAGTCGTAGCGGGCGGCGAGCAGTTCTTC.

This clonotype occurred many times. This chain links TRBV11-2 with TRBJ1-1; maybe TRBD1 (6 bases). Germline V CDR1 and CDR2: SGHAT, FQNNGV. This CDR3 comprises 17 residues. V gave up 0 bases and J gave up 5 bases, with 19 bases separating them. The CDR3 is CASSLDNNRATKTEAFF. In DNA, the CDR3 is TGTGCCAGCAGCTTAGATAACAACAGGGCTACAAAGACTGAAGCTTTCTTT.